Presented here are 5 T cell receptor beta chains from one specimen sequenced in a study of identical twins. TCRdb ran MiXCR on the 5' RACE reads and lists one entry per CDR3 protein. The sample has roughly 490,000 distinct CDR3 sequences, roughly 13% seen once. The same specimen was also included in a second study, on yellow fever vaccine responses in identical twins.

The sequencing sample was made of CD4+ T cells sorted from blood. Source of these receptors: a woman aged 18 to 35 in good health.

V is TRBV6-5 and J is TRBJ1-1; possibly TRBD1 for D (5 bases). V lost 2 bases to trimming and J lost 1 base, with 11 bases between them. Germline CDR1 reads MNHEY; CDR2 reads SVGAGI. The CDR3 contains 15 residues. The chain's CDR3 is CASSYRQGGNTEAFF. The CDR3 bases are TGTGCCAGCAGTTACCGCCAGGGAGGGAACACTGAAGCTTTCTTT.

This clonotype was recorded a few times. The V and J genes are TRBV29-1 and TRBJ1-1, with D tentatively TRBD1 (5 bases). Trimming shortened V by 1 base and J by 1 base, and 13 bases separated the two germline ends. The CDR3 loop spans 15 amino acids. CDR1 SQVTM and CDR2 ANQGSEA come from the germline V gene. The CDR3: CSVEVSGRKNTEAFF. For the CDR3, the DNA is TGCAGCGTTGAAGTTTCGGGACGTAAGAACACTGAAGCTTTCTTT.

The sample holds a few counts of this clonotype. The gene calls are TRBV12-3 or TRBV12-4 and TRBJ2-3, with 10 bases identical to TRBD2. The trim removed 3 bases at V and 0 bases at J, leaving 9 bases unmatched. This CDR3 spans 18 amino acids. DNA of the CDR3: TGTGCCAGCAGTTTTAGGCTAGCGGGAGAAGGTAGCACAGATACGCAGTATTTT. Protein: CASSFRLAGEGSTDTQYF.

As regards this clonotype: A much larger clone differs from this one at a single base, so this may be a read error. The gene calls are TRBV7-8 and TRBJ2-7; D is possibly TRBD1 (8 bases). With 6 bases removed from V and 6 bases from J, the gap between germline ends came to 12 bases. Germline CDR1 is SGHVS and CDR2 is FQNEAQ. The CDR3 runs to 12 residues. The CDR3 DNA reads as TGTGCCAGCAGTTACAGGGGGGGCGAGCAGTACTTC. Translation: CASSYRGGEQYF.

The chain has TRBV4-2 and TRBJ2-7; TRBD1 is a possible D gene (6 bases). Germline V gives CDR1 LGHNA, CDR2 YNFKEQ. Between the trimmed V and J ends, which lost 2 bases and 1 base, there was a span of 18 bases. The CDR3 is 17 amino acids. CDR3: CASSQHNAKRGSYEQYF. In DNA form, the CDR3 reads TGTGCCAGCAGCCAACACAACGCCAAGAGGGGGTCCTACGAGCAGTACTTC.